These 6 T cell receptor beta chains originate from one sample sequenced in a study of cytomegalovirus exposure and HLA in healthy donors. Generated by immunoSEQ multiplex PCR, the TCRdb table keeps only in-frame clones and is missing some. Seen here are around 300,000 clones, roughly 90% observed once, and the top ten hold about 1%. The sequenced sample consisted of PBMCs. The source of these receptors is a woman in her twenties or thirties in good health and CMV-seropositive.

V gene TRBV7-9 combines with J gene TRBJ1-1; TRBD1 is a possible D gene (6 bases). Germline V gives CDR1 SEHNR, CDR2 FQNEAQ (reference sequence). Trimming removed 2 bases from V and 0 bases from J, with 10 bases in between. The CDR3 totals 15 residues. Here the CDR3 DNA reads TGTGCCAGCAGCTTACTGAGGGGGATGAACACTGAAGCTTTCTTT. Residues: CASSLLRGMNTEAFF.

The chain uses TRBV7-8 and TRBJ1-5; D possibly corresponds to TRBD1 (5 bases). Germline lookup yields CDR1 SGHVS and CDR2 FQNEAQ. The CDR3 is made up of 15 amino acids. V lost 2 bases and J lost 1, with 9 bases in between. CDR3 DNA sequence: TGTGCCAGCAGCTTACAGGGTTGGAGCAATCAGCCCCAGCATTTT. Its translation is CASSLQGWSNQPQHF.

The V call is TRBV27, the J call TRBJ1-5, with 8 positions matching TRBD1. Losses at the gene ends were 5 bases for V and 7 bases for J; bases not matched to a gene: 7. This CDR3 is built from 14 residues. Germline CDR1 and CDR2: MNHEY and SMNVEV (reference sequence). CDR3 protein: CASSPQGANQPQHF. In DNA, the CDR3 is TGTGCCAGCAGTCCTCAGGGGGCGAACCAGCCCCAGCATTTT.

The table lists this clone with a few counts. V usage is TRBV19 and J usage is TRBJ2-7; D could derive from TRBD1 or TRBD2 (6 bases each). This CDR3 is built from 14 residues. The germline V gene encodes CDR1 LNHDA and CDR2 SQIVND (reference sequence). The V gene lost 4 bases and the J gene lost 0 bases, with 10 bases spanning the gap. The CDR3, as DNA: TGTGCCAGTAGTAGCAGGGGAGGCTCCTACGAGCAGTACTTC. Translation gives CASSSRGGSYEQYF.

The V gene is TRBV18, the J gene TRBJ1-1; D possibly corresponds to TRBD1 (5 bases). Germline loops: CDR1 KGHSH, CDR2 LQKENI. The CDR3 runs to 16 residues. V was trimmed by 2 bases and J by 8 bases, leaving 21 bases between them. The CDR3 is CASSPTGTTEKKEAFF. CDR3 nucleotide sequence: TGTGCCAGCTCACCAACCGGGACTACGGAGAAAAAGGAAGCTTTCTTT.

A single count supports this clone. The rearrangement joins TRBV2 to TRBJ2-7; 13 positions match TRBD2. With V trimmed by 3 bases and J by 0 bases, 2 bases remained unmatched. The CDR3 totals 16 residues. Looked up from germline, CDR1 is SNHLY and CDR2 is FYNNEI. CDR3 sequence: CASSEGTSGTSYEQYF. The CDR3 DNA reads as TGTGCCAGCAGTGAGGGGACTAGCGGGACCTCCTACGAGCAGTACTTC.